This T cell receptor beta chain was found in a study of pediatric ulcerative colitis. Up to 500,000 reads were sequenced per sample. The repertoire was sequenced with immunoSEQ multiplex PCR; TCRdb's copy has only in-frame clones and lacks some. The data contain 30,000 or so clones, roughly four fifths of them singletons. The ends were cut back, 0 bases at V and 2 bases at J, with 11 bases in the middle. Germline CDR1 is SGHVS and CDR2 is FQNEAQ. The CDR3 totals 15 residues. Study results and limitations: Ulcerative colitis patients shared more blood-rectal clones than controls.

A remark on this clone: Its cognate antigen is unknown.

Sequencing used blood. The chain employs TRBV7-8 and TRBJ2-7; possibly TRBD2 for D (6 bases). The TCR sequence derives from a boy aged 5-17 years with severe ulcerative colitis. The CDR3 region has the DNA TGTGCCAGCAGCTTAGCGCAGGCGGGAACCTACGAGCAGTACTTC. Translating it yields CASSLAQAGTYEQYF.